The 8 T cell receptor beta chains below come from one sample, sequenced in a study of shared clonotypes between healthy human individuals. Profiled with immunoSEQ multiplex PCR; TCRdb holds only in-frame clones, not every one. The table has hundreds of thousands of clones, approximately 97% seen once. Sequenced input: naive CD4+ T cells sorted from blood. Regarding subset: CD45RA+ positively selected. The source is a woman in her thirties in good health.

The rearrangement uses TRBV4-1 and TRBJ1-5; possible D gene TRBD1, 5 bases. Trimming shortened V by 6 bases and J by 4 bases, and 16 bases separated the two germline ends. The germline V gene has CDR1 MGHRA and CDR2 YSYEKL. The length of the CDR3 is 15 residues. The CDR3 DNA reads as TGCGCCAGCAGACTGACAGAGGCCACAAATCAGCCCCAGCATTTT. It codes for CASRLTEATNQPQHF.

The chain employs TRBV5-1 and TRBJ2-5; 8 bases agree with TRBD2. V trimming: 0 bases; J trimming: 3 bases; junction bases outside the gene matches: 7. CDR1 is SGHRS, CDR2 YFSETQ, per germline. The CDR3 has 16 amino acids. The DNA for the CDR3 is TGCGCCAGCAGCTTGGACGGGAGGGCCTTTAAAGAGACCCAGTACTTC. It specifies CASSLDGRAFKETQYF.

This chain connects TRBV28 to TRBJ2-7; D is perhaps TRBD1 (6 bases). Germline V gene sequence: CDR1 MDHEN, CDR2 SYDVKM. The CDR3 is made up of 13 amino acids. V shed 8 bases and J shed 2 bases, with 13 bases lying between them. CDR3 nucleotide sequence: TGTGCCAGCCAGGGGATAAGGGCCTACGAGCAGTACTTC. It is translated as CASQGIRAYEQYF.

The chain links TRBV2 to TRBJ2-1; D is unresolved. Germline V gene data show CDR1 as SNHLY and CDR2 as FYNNEI. The CDR3 is made up of 13 amino acids. Trimming removed 3 bases from V and 5 bases from J, with 8 bases in between. CDR3 in amino acids: CASSEFYHNEQFF. The CDR3 DNA follows: TGTGCCAGCAGTGAGTTCTACCACAATGAGCAGTTCTTC.

The chain carries TRBV5-1 and TRBJ2-2; 9 bases match TRBD1. The CDR3 is 14 residues long. With V trimmed by 4 bases and J by 6 bases, 4 bases remained unmatched. Germline CDR1 and CDR2: SGHRS and YFSETQ. The CDR3 nucleotides are TGCGCCAGCAGCCGGGGACAGGGTGCCGGGGAGCTGTTTTTT. As protein: CASSRGQGAGELFF. The whole variable domain, remainder taken from reference TRBV5-1 and TRBJ2-2, is KAGVTQTPRYLIKTRGQQVTLSCSPISGHRSVSWYQQTPGQGLQFLFEYFSETQRNKGNFPGRFSGRQFSNSRSEMNVSTLELGDSALYLCASSRGQGAGELFFGEGSRLTVL.

This rearrangement joins TRBV28 to TRBJ2-2; 8 nucleotides match TRBD1. Germline CDR1 reads MDHEN; CDR2 reads SYDVKM. This CDR3 has 14 residues. J was trimmed by 8 bases and V by 5 bases; bases with no gene match: 7. CDR3 DNA sequence: TGTGCCAGCAGTGCCGGACAGGGATTTGGGGAGCTGTTTTTT. Amino acids: CASSAGQGFGELFF.

The V gene is TRBV19, the J gene TRBJ2-1; D not certain. This CDR3 has 14 residues. Germline V gene lookup returns CDR1 LNHDA and CDR2 SQIVND (reference sequence). V lost 3 bases and J 2 bases, leaving 8 bases between the germline ends. This CDR3 is CASSIPATYNEQFF. In nucleotides, the CDR3 is TGTGCCAGTAGTATCCCAGCCACCTACAATGAGCAGTTCTTC.

The J gene is TRBJ2-2, the V gene TRBV7-2, with 12 nucleotides matching TRBD2. Germline V gene data show CDR1 as SGHTA and CDR2 as FQGNSA. V lost 2 bases, J lost 5 bases, and 3 bases stayed unmatched. The CDR3 is 16 residues long. Here the CDR3 DNA reads TGTGCCAGCAGCTTACTAGCGGGAGGGTTAACCGGGGAGCTGTTTTTT. Protein product: CASSLLAGGLTGELFF. The full variable domain, rest sourced from reference TRBV7-2 and TRBJ2-2, is GAGVSQSPSNKVTEKGKDVELRCDPISGHTALYWYRQSLGQGLEFLIYFQGNSAPDKSGLPSDRFSAERTGGSVSTLTIQRTQQEDSAVYLCASSLLAGGLTGELFFGEGSRLTVL.